What follows are 22 T cell receptor beta chains derived from one specimen sequenced in a study of human T cells and chemical hapten exposure. Each CDR3 protein gets one entry after TCRdb re-called the RACE reads with MiXCR. The sample includes about 380,000 distinct CDR3 sequences, around 5.5% of them seen just once. Time point indicated: pre-sensitization, week 0. This sample's treatment: therapeutic diphenylcyclopropenone sensitization with weekly scalp DPC. This material consisted of whole blood, taken in connection with sensitization to the hapten diphenylcyclopropenone (DPC). The origin of the receptors is a woman aged 45-60 years with alopecia areata. Some clones in this sample may be carry-over from other donors' samples.

The sample holds many counts of this clonotype. The genes are TRBV7-3 and TRBJ1-1, with 7 bases matching TRBD1. Germline V gives CDR1 SGHTA, CDR2 FQGTGA. V trimming: 5 bases; J trimming: 6 bases; junction bases outside the gene matches: 6. The CDR3 has 13 amino acids. CDR3 sequence: CASSPQGWPEAFF. CDR3 nucleotide sequence: TGTGCCAGCAGCCCACAGGGGTGGCCTGAAGCTTTCTTT.

This clonotype was seen more than once but under ten times. The CDR3 loop reads CSVATGMGDTQYF. DNA for the CDR3: TGCAGCGTGGCGACAGGGATGGGAGATACGCAGTATTTT. This chain joins TRBV29-1 and TRBJ2-3; 7 bases agree with TRBD1. V was pared by 6 bases and J by 5 bases, with 8 bases of the junction left unmatched. Germline values: CDR1 SQVTM, CDR2 ANQGSEA. The CDR3 runs 13 residues.

This clonotype was seen at least ten times. Compared with germline, one end of the junction differs, possibly owing to a read error. This chain's CDR3 is CATSLQAGGNSPLHF. In nucleotides, the CDR3 is TGTGCCACCAGTCTCCAGGCAGGGGGGAATTCACCCCTCCACTTT. The chain joins TRBV10-3 to TRBJ1-6; 7 nucleotides agree with TRBD1. The CDR3 runs 15 residues. Germline V CDR1 and CDR2: ENHRY, SYGVKD.

In its sample, this clonotype was seen a few times. This rearrangement joins TRBV6-2 or TRBV6-3 to TRBJ2-1, with D perhaps matching TRBD1 (6 bases). The germline V gene encodes CDR1 MNHEY and CDR2 SVGEGT. V was trimmed by 2 bases and J by 2 bases, leaving 16 bases between them. The length of the CDR3 is 17 residues. The CDR3 is CASSYAPGVTPYNEQFF. In DNA form, the CDR3 reads TGTGCCAGCAGTTACGCCCCAGGGGTGACGCCCTACAATGAGCAGTTCTTC.

This clonotype has a count of ten or more. The chain couples TRBV27 to TRBJ2-1; the match to TRBD2 covers 11 bases. This CDR3 region has 16 residues. Germline lookup yields CDR1 MNHEY and CDR2 SMNVEV (reference sequence). With V trimmed by 3 bases and J by 6 bases, 7 bases remained unmatched. In DNA form, the CDR3 reads TGTGCCAGCAGTTTCAGCGGTAGCGGGAGGGGCAATGAGCAGTTCTTC. This encodes CASSFSGSGRGNEQFF.

This clonotype was detected ten times or more. The V gene is TRBV29-1, the J gene TRBJ2-1; 8 positions agree with TRBD1. The germline CDR1 and CDR2 sequences are SQVTM and ANQGSEA. Unmatched junction bases numbered 4, after V lost 3 bases and J lost 6 bases. The CDR3 is 13 amino acids. The CDR3 is CSVDRGHPNEQFF. The CDR3 DNA reads as TGCAGCGTTGACAGGGGGCATCCCAATGAGCAGTTCTTC.

At least ten counts were recorded for this clonotype. The V and J genes are TRBV6-5 and TRBJ2-1, with 12 positions matching TRBD1. V lost 6 bases to trimming and J lost 6 bases; unmatched junction nucleotides: 6. CDR1 is MNHEY, CDR2 SVGAGI, per germline. The CDR3 totals 15 residues. The CDR3 here is CASRPGTGGFNEQFF. The CDR3 bases are TGTGCCAGCAGGCCCGGGACAGGGGGCTTCAATGAGCAGTTCTTC.

This clonotype has more than one count but fewer than ten. V and J are TRBV6-1 and TRBJ1-2; D is unclear. This CDR3 spans 12 amino acids. CDR1 and CDR2 from the germline V gene are MNHNS and SASEGT. Trimming stripped 3 bases from V and 4 bases from J, with 6 bases between. The CDR3 reads CASSERPYGYTF. The CDR3 DNA sequence: TGTGCCAGCAGTGAGCGACCCTATGGCTACACCTTC.

This clonotype was detected a few times. The chain is built from TRBV9 and TRBJ1-1, with D possibly TRBD1 on 5 matching bases. The V end lost 4 bases, the J end lost 11 bases, and 15 bases lay between the germline ends. This CDR3 is 12 amino acids long. CDR1 SGDLS and CDR2 YYNGEE come from the germline V gene. The CDR3 loop reads CASSSSGGEAFF. CDR3 bases: TGTGCCAGCAGCTCTAGTGGGGGGGAGGCTTTCTTT.

The sample holds many counts of this clonotype. The chain has TRBV12-3 or TRBV12-4 and TRBJ2-3, with TRBD2 matching 11 bases. V was clipped by 3 bases and J by 6 bases; unmatched bases: 5. The CDR3 consists of 15 residues. The CDR3 DNA reads as TGTGCCAGCAGTTTTAGCGGGAGGGCCTATGATACGCAGTATTTT. Its translation: CASSFSGRAYDTQYF.

The table lists this clonotype with many counts. This sequence joins TRBV20-1 and TRBJ2-7; D unclear. The CDR3 extends over 13 amino acids. V lost 0 bases to trimming and J lost 3 bases, with 9 bases between them. Germline loops: CDR1 DFQATT, CDR2 SNEGSKA (reference sequence). The CDR3 coding sequence is TGCAGTGCTAGAGATCCGGACCTCTACGAGCAGTACTTC. This gives the protein CSARDPDLYEQYF.

The V gene is TRBV4-3, the J gene TRBJ2-3; TRBD2 agrees at 7 bases. Trimming removed 5 bases from V and 1 base from J; junction bases left unmatched: 6. This CDR3 contains 15 residues. CDR1 LGHNA and CDR2 YSLEER come from the germline V gene. CDR3 region: CASSVRESRTDTQYF. CDR3 in DNA: TGCGCCAGCAGCGTGCGGGAGAGCCGCACAGATACGCAGTATTTT.

This clonotype appeared many times. This chain connects TRBV6-2 or TRBV6-3 to TRBJ2-3, with TRBD2 matching 8 bases. Trimming cost V 5 bases and J 1 base; bases outside gene matches: 2. The CDR3 consists of 14 residues. Looked up from germline, CDR1 is MNHEY and CDR2 is SVGEGT. In DNA form, the CDR3 reads TGTGCCAGCAGTCGACTAGCGCGCACAGATACGCAGTATTTT. Its protein is CASSRLARTDTQYF.

This clonotype was recorded many times. The genes are TRBV20-1 and TRBJ2-7, with D maybe TRBD2 (6 bases). CDR1 is DFQATT, CDR2 SNEGSKA, per germline (reference sequence). The CDR3 is made up of 14 amino acids. V was clipped by 0 bases and J by 5 bases, with 14 bases between them. The CDR3 nucleotides read TGCAGTGCTAGAGACGGGCCAGGGAGGAACGAGCAGTACTTC. This encodes CSARDGPGRNEQYF.

This clonotype was recorded many times. The rearrangement links TRBV29-1 to TRBJ2-3, with 8 positions matching TRBD2. J gave up 2 bases and V 3 bases, and 7 bases lay outside the gene matches. The CDR3 is 15 residues long. In germline, CDR1 is SQVTM, CDR2 ANQGSEA. CDR3 in amino acids: CSVDGSGGNTDTQYF. CDR3 DNA: TGCAGCGTTGATGGGAGCGGGGGTAACACAGATACGCAGTATTTT.

This clonotype was found a few times. This chain uses TRBV7-2 with TRBJ2-3; 8 positions match TRBD2. The CDR3 runs 15 residues. Germline lookup yields CDR1 SGHTA and CDR2 FQGNSA. The V gene end was trimmed by 1 base and the J gene end by 4 bases; junction bases not matched to a gene: 4. The CDR3 nucleotides read TGTGCCAGCAGCTTAGGTAGCGGGGTGGCAGATACGCAGTATTTT. It is translated as CASSLGSGVADTQYF.

The sample holds many counts of this clonotype. This rearrangement joins TRBV7-2 to TRBJ1-1; a weak D match, TRBD1 (5 bases). Germline values: CDR1 SGHTA, CDR2 FQGNSA. V lost 1 base to trimming and J lost 1 base, with 7 bases between them. This CDR3 is built from 14 residues. The CDR3 nucleotides read TGTGCCAGCAGCTTAGGGGGCTGGAACACTGAAGCTTTCTTT. This codes for CASSLGGWNTEAFF.

V gene TRBV28 combines with J gene TRBJ1-5; possibly TRBD1 for D (5 bases). This CDR3 is 14 amino acids long. V lost 6 bases to trimming and J lost 2 bases, with 11 bases between them. Germline V gene lookup returns CDR1 MDHEN and CDR2 SYDVKM. CDR3 protein: CASSKGIGNQPQHF. The CDR3 DNA reads TGTGCCAGCAGCAAGGGGATAGGCAATCAGCCCCAGCATTTT.

In the case of this clonotype: One base away lies a much larger clone, so this may be a sequencing read error. The rearrangement uses TRBV3-1 and TRBJ2-3; D is unresolved. The CDR3 runs to 13 residues. Trimming cost V 0 bases and J 2 bases, with 3 bases left between them. The germline gives CDR1 LGHDT, CDR2 YNNKEL (reference sequence). The CDR3 is CASSQDHTDTQYF. For the CDR3, the DNA is TGTGCCAGCAGCCAAGACCACACAGATACGCAGTATTTT.

The chain couples TRBV20-1 to TRBJ1-1; D is ambiguous. Germline V CDR1 and CDR2: DFQATT, SNEGSKA (reference sequence). CDR3 size: 14 residues. With 4 bases removed from V and 1 base from J, the gap between germline ends came to 13 bases. The CDR3 DNA reads as TGCAGTGCTAAGCGGGCAGCCTCGAACACTGAAGCTTTCTTT. Translated, it gives CSAKRAASNTEAFF.

At least ten counts were recorded for this clonotype. CDR3 nucleotides: TGTGCCACTGCACAGGGCTCTGGAAACACCATATATTTT. Translating gives CATAQGSGNTIYF. The rearrangement links TRBV10-3 to TRBJ1-3; perhaps TRBD1 as D (6 bases). V lost 10 bases and J lost 0, with 10 bases in between. The germline CDR1 and CDR2 sequences are ENHRY and SYGVKD. CDR3 length: 13 residues.

The chain uses TRBV28 and TRBJ1-1, with D possibly being TRBD1 (5 bases). The germline V and J ends were trimmed by 8 bases and 5 bases, with 21 bases remaining between them. Germline values: CDR1 MDHEN, CDR2 SYDVKM. The length of the CDR3 is 15 residues. The CDR3 sequence: CASGTPGLPGTEAFF. The CDR3 DNA reads TGTGCCAGCGGCACCCCGGGACTCCCTGGAACTGAAGCTTTCTTT.